This TCR beta chain derives from a study of response to subunit inactivated influenza vaccine. CDR1 is PRHDT, CDR2 FYEKMQ, per germline (reference sequence). The trim removed 5 bases at V and 2 bases at J, leaving 7 bases unmatched. The CDR3 spans 15 residues. Comment on this clonotype: Its antigen is undetermined.

Findings and limits, study-wide: Each seasonal flu vaccination may recruit only limited new T cells, authors suggested.

TCRdb re-called the RT-PCR reads with MiXCR, one entry per CDR3 protein. This table holds more than 450,000 distinct CDR3 sequences, less than 8% found once. This TCR was recovered from a man between 50 and 75 years old who received an inactivated influenza vaccine. The genes are TRBV13 and TRBJ2-5, with 8 bases matching TRBD2. This sample comprised PBMCs from blood, obtained less than 30 months after vaccination. The CDR3 is CASSPRVAGQETQYF. CDR3 bases: TGTGCCAGCAGCCCCCGGGTAGCGGGGCAAGAGACCCAGTACTTC.